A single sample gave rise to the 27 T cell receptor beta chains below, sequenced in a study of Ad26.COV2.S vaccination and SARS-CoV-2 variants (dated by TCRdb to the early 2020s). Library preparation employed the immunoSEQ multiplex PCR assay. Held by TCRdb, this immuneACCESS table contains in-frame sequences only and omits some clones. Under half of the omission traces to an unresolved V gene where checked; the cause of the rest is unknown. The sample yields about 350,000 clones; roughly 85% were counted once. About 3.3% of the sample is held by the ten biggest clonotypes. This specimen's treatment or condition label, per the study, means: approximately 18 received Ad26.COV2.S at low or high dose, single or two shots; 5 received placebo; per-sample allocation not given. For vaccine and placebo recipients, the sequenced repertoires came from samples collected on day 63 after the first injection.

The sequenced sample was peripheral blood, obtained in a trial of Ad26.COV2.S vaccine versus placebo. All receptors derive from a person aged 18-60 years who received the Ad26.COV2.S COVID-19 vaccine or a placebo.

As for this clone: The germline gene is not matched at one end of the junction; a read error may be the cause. The CDR3: CASSEARVYLNCNF. DNA of the CDR3: TGTGCCAGCAGTGAAGCTAGGGTTTACTTGAATTGCAACTTT. The chain employs TRBV6-1 and TRBJ1-1; D remains ambiguous. The CDR3 covers 14 residues. CDR1 and CDR2 from the germline V gene are MNHNS and SASEGT.

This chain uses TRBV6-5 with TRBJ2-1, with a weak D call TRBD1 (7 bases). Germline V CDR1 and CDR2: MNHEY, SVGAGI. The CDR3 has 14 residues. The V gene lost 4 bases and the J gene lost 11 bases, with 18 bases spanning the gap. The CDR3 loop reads CASSSLPQGGQQFF. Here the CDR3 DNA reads TGTGCCAGCAGTTCCCTCCCTCAGGGGGGTCAGCAGTTCTTC.

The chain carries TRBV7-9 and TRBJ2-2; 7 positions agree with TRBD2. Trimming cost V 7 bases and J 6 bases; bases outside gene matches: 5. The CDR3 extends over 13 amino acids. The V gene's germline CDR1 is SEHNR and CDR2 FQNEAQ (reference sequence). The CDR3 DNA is TGTGCCAGCAACCGGGGGGTGCCCGGGGAGCTGTTTTTT. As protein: CASNRGVPGELFF. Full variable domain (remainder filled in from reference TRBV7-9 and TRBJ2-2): DTGVSQNPRHKITKRGQNVTFRCDPISEHNRLYWYRQTLGQGPEFLTYFQNEAQLEKSRLLSDRFSAERPKGSFSTLEIQRTEQGDSAMYLCASNRGVPGELFFGEGSRLTVL.

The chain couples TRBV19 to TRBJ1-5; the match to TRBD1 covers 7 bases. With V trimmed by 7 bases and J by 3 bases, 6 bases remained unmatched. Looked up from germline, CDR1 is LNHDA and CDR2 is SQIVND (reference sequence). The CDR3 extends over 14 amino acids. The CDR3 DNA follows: TGTGCCAGTACATACAGGGGCTACAATCAGCCCCAGCATTTT. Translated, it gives CASTYRGYNQPQHF.

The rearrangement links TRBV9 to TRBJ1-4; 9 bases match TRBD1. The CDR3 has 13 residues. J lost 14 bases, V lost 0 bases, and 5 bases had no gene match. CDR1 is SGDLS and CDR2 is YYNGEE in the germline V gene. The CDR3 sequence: CASSVGTGELLFF. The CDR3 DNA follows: TGTGCCAGCAGCGTAGGGACAGGGGAACTGCTGTTTTTT.

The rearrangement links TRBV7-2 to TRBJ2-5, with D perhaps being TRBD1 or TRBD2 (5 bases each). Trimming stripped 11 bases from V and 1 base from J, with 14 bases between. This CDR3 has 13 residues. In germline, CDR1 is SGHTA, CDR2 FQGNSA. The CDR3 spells CAAGSYLQETQYF. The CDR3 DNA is TGTGCCGCAGGGAGTTACCTCCAAGAGACCCAGTACTTC.

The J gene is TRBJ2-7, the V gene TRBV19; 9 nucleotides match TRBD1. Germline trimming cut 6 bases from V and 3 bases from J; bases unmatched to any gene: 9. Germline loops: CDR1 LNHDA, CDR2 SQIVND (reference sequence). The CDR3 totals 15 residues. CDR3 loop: CASRRRTGAGYEQYF. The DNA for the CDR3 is TGTGCCAGTAGACGGCGGACAGGGGCCGGCTACGAGCAGTACTTC. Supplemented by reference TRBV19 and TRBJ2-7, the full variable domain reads DGGITQSPKYLFRKEGQNVTLSCEQNLNHDAMYWYRQDPGQGLRLIYYSQIVNDFQKGDIAEGYSVSREKKESFPLTVTSAQKNPTAFYLCASRRRTGAGYEQYFGPGTRLTVT.

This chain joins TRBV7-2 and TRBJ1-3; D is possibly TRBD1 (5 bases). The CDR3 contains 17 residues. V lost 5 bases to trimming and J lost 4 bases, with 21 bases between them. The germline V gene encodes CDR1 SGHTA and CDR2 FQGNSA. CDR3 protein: CASSQTPRGGRGNTIYF. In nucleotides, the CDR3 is TGTGCCAGCAGCCAAACCCCGCGGGGGGGACGGGGAAACACCATATATTTT.

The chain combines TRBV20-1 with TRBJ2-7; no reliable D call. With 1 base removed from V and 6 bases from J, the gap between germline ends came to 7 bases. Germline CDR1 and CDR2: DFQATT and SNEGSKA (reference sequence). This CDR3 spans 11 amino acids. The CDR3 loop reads CSARASTEQYF. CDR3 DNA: TGCAGTGCTAGAGCGAGCACCGAGCAGTACTTC.

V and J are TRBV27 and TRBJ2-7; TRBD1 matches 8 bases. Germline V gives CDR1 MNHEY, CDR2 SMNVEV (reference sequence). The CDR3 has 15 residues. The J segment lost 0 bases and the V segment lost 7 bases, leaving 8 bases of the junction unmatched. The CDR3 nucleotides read TGTGCCAGCACCCGGGGCAGGGGGCTCTCCTACGAGCAGTACTTC. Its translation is CASTRGRGLSYEQYF.

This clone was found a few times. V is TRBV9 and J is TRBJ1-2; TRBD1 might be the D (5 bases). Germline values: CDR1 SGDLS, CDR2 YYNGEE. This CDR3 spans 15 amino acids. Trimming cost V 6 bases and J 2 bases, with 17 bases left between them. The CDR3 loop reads CASTFGTAGNYGYTF. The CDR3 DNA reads TGTGCCAGCACGTTTGGGACGGCAGGGAACTATGGCTACACCTTC.

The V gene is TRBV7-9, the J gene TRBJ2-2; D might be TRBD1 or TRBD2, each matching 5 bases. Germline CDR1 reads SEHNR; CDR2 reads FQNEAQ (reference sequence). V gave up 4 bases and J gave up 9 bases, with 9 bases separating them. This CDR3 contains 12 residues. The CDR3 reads CASSSEGWELFF. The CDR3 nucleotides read TGTGCCAGCAGCTCTGAGGGGTGGGAGCTGTTTTTT. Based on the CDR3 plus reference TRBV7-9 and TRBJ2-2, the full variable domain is DTGVSQNPRHKITKRGQNVTFRCDPISEHNRLYWYRQTLGQGPEFLTYFQNEAQLEKSRLLSDRFSAERPKGSFSTLEIQRTEQGDSAMYLCASSSEGWELFFGEGSRLTVL.

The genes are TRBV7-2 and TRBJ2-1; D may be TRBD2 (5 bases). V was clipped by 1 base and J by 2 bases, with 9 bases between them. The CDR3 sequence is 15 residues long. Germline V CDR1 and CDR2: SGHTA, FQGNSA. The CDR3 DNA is TGTGCCAGCAGCTTAGAGGCGAGGGCCTACAATGAGCAGTTCTTC. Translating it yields CASSLEARAYNEQFF.

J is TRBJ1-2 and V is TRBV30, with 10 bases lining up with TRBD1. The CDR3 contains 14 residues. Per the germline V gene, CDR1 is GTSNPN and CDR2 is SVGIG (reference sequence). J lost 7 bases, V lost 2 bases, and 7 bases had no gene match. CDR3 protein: CAWSLTGGAGGYTF. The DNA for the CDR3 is TGTGCCTGGAGTCTGACAGGGGGCGCCGGTGGCTACACCTTC. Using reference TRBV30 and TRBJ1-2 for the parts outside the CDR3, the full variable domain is SQTIHQWPATLVQPVGSPLSLECTVEGTSNPNLYWYRQAAGRGLQLLFYSVGIGQISSEVPQNLSASRPQDRQFILSSKKLLLSDSGFYLCAWSLTGGAGGYTFGSGTRLTVV.

In DNA form, the CDR3 reads TGTGCCAGCAGTGAGGGGGAAGAAGAGACCCAGTACTTC. Its translation is CASSEGEEETQYF. This sequence joins TRBV2 and TRBJ2-5; D might be TRBD1 or TRBD2, each matching 5 bases. Germline-derived CDR1 and CDR2 are SNHLY and FYNNEI. V lost 3 bases and J lost 3, with 8 bases in between. The CDR3 consists of 13 residues.

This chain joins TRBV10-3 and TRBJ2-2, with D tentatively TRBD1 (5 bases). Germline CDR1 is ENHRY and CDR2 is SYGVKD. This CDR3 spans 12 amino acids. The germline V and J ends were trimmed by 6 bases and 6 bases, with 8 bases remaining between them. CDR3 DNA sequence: TGTGCCATCAGCTCAGGGTCCGGGGAGCTGTTTTTT. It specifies CAISSGSGELFF.

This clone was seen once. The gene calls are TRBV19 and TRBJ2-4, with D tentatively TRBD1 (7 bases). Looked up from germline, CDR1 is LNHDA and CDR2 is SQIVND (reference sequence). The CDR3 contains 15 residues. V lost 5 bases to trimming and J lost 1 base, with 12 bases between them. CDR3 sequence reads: CASSPAGGAKNIQYF. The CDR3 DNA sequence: TGTGCCAGTAGTCCCGCAGGGGGGGCCAAAAACATTCAGTACTTC.

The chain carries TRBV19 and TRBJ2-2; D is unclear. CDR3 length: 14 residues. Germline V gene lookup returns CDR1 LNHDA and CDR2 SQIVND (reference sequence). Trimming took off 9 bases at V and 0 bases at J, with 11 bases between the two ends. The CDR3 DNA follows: TGTGCCAGCCGTCCCCAACCGAACACCGGGGAGCTGTTTTTT. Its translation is CASRPQPNTGELFF.

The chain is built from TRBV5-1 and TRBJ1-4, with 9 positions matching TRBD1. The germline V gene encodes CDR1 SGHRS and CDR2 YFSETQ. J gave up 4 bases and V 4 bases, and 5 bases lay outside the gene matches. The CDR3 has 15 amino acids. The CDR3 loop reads CASSENRGLNEKLFF. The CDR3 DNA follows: TGCGCCAGCAGCGAAAACAGGGGGCTTAATGAAAAACTGTTTTTT.

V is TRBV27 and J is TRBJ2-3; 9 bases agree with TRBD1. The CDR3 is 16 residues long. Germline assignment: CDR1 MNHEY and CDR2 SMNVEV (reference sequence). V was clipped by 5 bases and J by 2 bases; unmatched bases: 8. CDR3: CASSPSDRGYTDTQYF. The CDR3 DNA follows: TGTGCCAGCAGTCCCTCAGACAGGGGGTACACAGATACGCAGTATTTT.

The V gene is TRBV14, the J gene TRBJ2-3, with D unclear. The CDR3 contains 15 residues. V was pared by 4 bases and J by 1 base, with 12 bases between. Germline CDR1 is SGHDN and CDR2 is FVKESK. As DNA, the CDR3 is TGTGCCAGCAGCCGGTACTCGCCCGGCACAGATACGCAGTATTTT. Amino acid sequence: CASSRYSPGTDTQYF.

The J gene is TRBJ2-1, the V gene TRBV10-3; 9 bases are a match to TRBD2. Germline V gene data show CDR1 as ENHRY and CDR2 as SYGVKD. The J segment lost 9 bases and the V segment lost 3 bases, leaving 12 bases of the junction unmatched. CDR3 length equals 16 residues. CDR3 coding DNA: TGTGCCATCAGTGATTCGAGCGGGAGGAGAGCGGGTGAGCAGTTCTTC. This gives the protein CAISDSSGRRAGEQFF.

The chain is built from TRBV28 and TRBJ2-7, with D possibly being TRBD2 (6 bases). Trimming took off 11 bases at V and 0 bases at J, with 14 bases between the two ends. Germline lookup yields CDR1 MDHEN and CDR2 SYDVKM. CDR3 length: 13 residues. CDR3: CASGAGSSYEQYF. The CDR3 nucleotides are TGTGCCTCCGGGGCGGGGAGCTCCTACGAGCAGTACTTC.

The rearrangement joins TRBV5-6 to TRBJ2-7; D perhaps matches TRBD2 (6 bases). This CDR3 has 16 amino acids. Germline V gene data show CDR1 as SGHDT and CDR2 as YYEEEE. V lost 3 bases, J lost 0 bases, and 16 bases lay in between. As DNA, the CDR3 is TGTGCCAGCAGCTCGGAGAGGAGGGGAAACTCCTACGAGCAGTACTTC. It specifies CASSSERRGNSYEQYF.

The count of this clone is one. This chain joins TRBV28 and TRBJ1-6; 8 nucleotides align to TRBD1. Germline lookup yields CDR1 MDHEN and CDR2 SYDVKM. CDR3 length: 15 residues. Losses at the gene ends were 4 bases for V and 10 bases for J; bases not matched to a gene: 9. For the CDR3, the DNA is TGTGCCAGCAGTTACATACAGGGGGTCGAATCACCCCTCCACTTT. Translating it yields CASSYIQGVESPLHF.

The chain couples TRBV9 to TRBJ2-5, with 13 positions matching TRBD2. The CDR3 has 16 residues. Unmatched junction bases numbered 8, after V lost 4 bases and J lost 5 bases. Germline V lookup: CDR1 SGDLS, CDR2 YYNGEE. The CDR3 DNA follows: TGTGCCAGCAGCTCCCGGACTAGCGGGGGAGGGGAGACCCAGTACTTC. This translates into CASSSRTSGGGETQYF.

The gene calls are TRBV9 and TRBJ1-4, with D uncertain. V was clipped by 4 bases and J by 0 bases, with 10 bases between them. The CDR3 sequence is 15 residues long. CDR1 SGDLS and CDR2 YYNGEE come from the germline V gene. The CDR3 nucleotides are TGTGCCAGCAGCCCCCCTGGGGCAACTAATGAAAAACTGTTTTTT. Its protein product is CASSPPGATNEKLFF.